This entry concerns a single TCR beta chain. This entry comes from a study of blood T cell repertoires in COVID-19. Data came from immunoSEQ multiplex PCR; TCRdb stores just in-frame clones and leaves some out. The sample lists 85,000 to 130,000 clones; around 80% were seen once. Deletions cut 5 bases from V and 7 bases from J, with 8 bases between. This CDR3 spans 11 amino acids. Per germline, CDR1 MNHEY and CDR2 SMNVEV (reference sequence). This clonotype was obtained from a man aged 80 or over with COVID-19, enrolled during active disease. Sequenced material: peripheral blood. The rearrangement uses TRBV27 and TRBJ1-1; maybe TRBD1 (6 bases). The CDR3 here is CASSVGGEAFF. The CDR3 region has the DNA TGTGCCAGCAGTGTAGGGGGTGAAGCTTTCTTT.